The present T cell receptor (beta chain) was sequenced within a study of shared clonotypes between healthy human individuals (TCRdb year 2020). With respect to the entire study: The cohort comprised a couple of women and a few men aged 18 to 49 years. Libraries were prepared and TCR repertoires were sequenced by different laboratories using diverse techniques, in order to increase sequencing depth and limit assay-specific biases. To estimate repertoire size and how much clonotype sharing occurs between individuals, the study deeply sequenced the blood TCR repertoires of roughly 5 healthy adults. For each donor, CD4 naive and CD4 memory were each given three plates, CD8 naive was given two plates, and CD8 memory was given one plate. Leukapheresis yielded between about 0.94 and 9 billion PBMCs per donor. Summary of the overall study and its limitations: Clonotypes shared by all four sorted-subset donors showed higher generation probabilities than non-shared clonotypes. Pairwise subsampling led to the expectation that sequencing depth would affect the degree of clonotype sharing among donors. Sampling was restricted to blood, and TCR repertoires in tissues likely differ from the TCR repertoires found in blood. The small number of donors limited the genetic and exposure-history diversity represented. Even with the large sequencing depth, rarefaction of the sorted-subset datasets indicated that sequencing was incomplete. About 5% of naive CD4, 3.5% of naive CD8, approximately 2% of memory CD4, and more than 0.35% of memory CD8 clonotypes were shared across several donors. Naive subsets generally had larger estimated clonotype richness than memory subsets did.

Using the deep immunoSEQ assay, multiplex PCR amplified TCR CDR3 regions from genomic DNA. Extracted genomic DNA from each cell subset was distributed evenly across all wells of several immunoSEQ 96-well plates, and each plate was treated as a replicate. Each replicate PCR for sorted subsets received about 180 ng genomic DNA, equal to roughly 30,000 T cell genomes. The purified libraries were quantified using a Qubit 3.0 fluorometer, sized with a Bioanalyzer 2100, and then quantified again using the KAPA Library Quantification kit. Each immunoSEQ 96-well plate was sequenced on its own single-read 150-cycle Illumina NextSeq 550 flow cell. Per the original workflow: Because only junctional sequences without quality scores were contained in the immunoSEQ output, filtering matching that applied to full-length reads could not be performed. Sequences were annotated with PyIR, a Python wrapper for IgBLAST v1.9, and V/J genes and CDR3 were assigned using IMGT germline references. Reads were filtered out if the reads had weak V/J assignments (E-value above 1e-6), no CDR3, stop codons, out-of-frame junctions, or ambiguous translated residues. V3J clonotypes were defined as sequences sharing the same inferred V gene, J gene, and CDR3 amino acid sequence. Percentage overlap between repertoires was computed as shared unique clonotypes divided by the size of the smaller repertoire. RTK rarefaction, the Chao1 estimator, and Recon v2.1 estimates of unobserved clonotypes were used to assess repertoire richness. For all TCRbeta clonotypes obtained by the gDNA method from a handful of donors, generation probabilities were computed with OLGA. TCRdb took this table from immuneACCESS and kept in-frame rearrangements with V and J called. Such tables lack part of the clones; where checked against another copy, unresolved V genes explain under half of the gap, and the rest is unexplained. V and J calls and clone size follow that table, whereas D and trimming were derived from the DNA. The sample yields 2 million to 2.5 million clones; under 95% were counted once. The top ten hold approximately 0.39% of the sample.

The donors were healthy, HIV-negative adults with no recently reported acute infections or vaccinations. Every donor was a Caucasian adult residing in Nashville, Tennessee, USA. CD4+ T cells were enriched by magnetic negative selection; naive cells were then positively selected on CD45RA, and the negative fraction formed the memory subset. After blood collection by leukapheresis, PBMCs were isolated using Ficoll-Histopaque density gradient centrifugation and then cryopreserved in the vapor phase of liquid nitrogen. Purity and quantity of every magnetically sorted T cell population were checked by analytical flow cytometry. From each sorted fraction, genomic DNA was isolated and quantified by UV absorbance on a Nanodrop 2000c. CDR1 and CDR2, per the germline V gene, are MDHEN and SYDVKM. Relative to germline, V is missing 3 bases and J is missing 6 bases, with 11 bases of the junction outside any gene match. Counted from cysteine to phenylalanine, this CDR3 has 17 amino acids. The sequence is cut down to CDR3 DNA, 51 bases in frame from base 1.

About this clone itself: No cognate antigen has been identified for it. There are no base qualities to consult, and no much larger clone falls within one base.

The clonotype comes from a man between 18 and 29 years old in good health. Some clones in this sample may be carry-over from other donors' samples. Sequencing was carried out using naive CD4+ T cells from PBMCs. The cell subset or site tag for this specimen amounts to: CD45RA+ positively selected. This chain joins TRBV28 to TRBJ2-1; TRBD2 matches 10 bases in the middle. The CDR3: CASSFGGGLAGANEQFF. Here is the DNA: TGTGCCAGCAGTTTTGGGGGAGGTCTAGCGGGAGCCAATGAGCAGTTCTTC.